The text below deals with one T cell receptor beta chain. Its specificity is unknown. The primer mix had 60 Vbeta and 13 Jbeta primers. The repertoire was sequenced with immunoSEQ multiplex PCR; TCRdb's copy has only in-frame clones and lacks some. The table records about 59,000 clones, roughly 90% of them present only once. The CDR3 length is 12 residues. Germline V gene lookup returns CDR1 MNHNY and CDR2 SVGAGI (reference sequence). The ends were cut back, 5 bases at V and 6 bases at J, with 11 bases in the middle. This sample stems from a study of cytomegalovirus exposure and HLA in healthy donors. Study outcomes and limitations: HLA alleles showed associations with about 15,000 TCR beta sequences in a later analysis, at a 0.05 false discovery rate.

Material: PBMCs. This chain links TRBV6-6 with TRBJ2-7, with D possibly being TRBD1 (5 bases). This TCR was sampled from a man aged 25-45 years in good health and CMV-seropositive. CDR3 DNA sequence: TGTGCCAGCAGTCGCCAGCAGGGCGAGCAGTACTTC. Protein sequence: CASSRQQGEQYF.